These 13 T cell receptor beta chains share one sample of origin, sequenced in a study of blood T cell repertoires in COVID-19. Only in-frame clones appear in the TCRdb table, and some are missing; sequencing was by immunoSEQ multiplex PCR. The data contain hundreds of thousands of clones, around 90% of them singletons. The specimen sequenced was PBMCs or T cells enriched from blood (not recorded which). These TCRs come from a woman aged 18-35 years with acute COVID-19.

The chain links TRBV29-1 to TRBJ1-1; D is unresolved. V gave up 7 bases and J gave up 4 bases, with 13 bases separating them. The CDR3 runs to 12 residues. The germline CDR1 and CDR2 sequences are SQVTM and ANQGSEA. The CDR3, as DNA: TGCAGCGCTCAAGTCGGCGGCACTGAAGCTTTCTTT. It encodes CSAQVGGTEAFF.

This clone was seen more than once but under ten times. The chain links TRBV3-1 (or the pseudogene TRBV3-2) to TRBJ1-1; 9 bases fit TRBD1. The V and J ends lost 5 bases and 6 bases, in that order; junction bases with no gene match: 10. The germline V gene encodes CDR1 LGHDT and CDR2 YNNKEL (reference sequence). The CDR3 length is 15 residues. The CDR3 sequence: CASSVSRDRVSEAFF. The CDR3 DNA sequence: TGTGCCAGCAGCGTATCCCGGGACAGGGTTTCTGAAGCTTTCTTT.

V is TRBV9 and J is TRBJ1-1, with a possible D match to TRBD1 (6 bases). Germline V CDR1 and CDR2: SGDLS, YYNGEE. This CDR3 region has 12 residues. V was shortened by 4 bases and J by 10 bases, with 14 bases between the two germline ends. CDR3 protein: CASSPHRERAFF. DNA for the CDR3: TGTGCCAGCAGCCCGCACAGGGAAAGAGCTTTCTTT.

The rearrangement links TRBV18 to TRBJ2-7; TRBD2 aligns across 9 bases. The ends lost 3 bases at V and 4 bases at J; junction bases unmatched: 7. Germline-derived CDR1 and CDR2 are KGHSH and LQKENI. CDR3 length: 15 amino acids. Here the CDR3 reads CASSPPSGRTYEQYF. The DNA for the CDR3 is TGTGCCAGCTCACCCCCCAGCGGGAGGACGTACGAGCAGTACTTC.

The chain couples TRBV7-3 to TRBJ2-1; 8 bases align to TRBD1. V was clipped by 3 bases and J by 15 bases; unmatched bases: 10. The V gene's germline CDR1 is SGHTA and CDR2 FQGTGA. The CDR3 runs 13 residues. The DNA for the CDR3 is TGTGCCAGCAGCTTCTTTCCGGACAGGGCTCTGTTCTTC. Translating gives CASSFFPDRALFF.

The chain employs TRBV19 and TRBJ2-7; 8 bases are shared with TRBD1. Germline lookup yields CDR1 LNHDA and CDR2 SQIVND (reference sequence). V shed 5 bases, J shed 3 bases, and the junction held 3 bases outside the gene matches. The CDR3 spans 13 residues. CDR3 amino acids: CASSPGTGYEQYF. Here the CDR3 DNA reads TGTGCCAGTAGTCCAGGGACAGGCTACGAGCAGTACTTC. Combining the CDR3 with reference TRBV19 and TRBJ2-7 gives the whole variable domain DGGITQSPKYLFRKEGQNVTLSCEQNLNHDAMYWYRQDPGQGLRLIYYSQIVNDFQKGDIAEGYSVSREKKESFPLTVTSAQKNPTAFYLCASSPGTGYEQYFGPGTRLTVT.

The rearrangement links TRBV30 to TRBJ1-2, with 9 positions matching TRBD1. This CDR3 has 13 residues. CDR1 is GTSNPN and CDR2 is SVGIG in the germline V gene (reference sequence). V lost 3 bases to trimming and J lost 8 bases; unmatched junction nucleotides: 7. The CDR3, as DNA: TGTGCCTGGAGCCCACAGGGGGCGCAAGGCTACACCTTC. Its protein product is CAWSPQGAQGYTF.

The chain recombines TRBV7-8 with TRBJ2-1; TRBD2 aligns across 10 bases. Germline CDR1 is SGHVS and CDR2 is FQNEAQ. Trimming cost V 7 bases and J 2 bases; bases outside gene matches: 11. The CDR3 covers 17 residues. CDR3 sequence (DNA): TGTGCCAGCACCCCAGCGGGGCTAGCGGGAGCCTACAATGAGCAGTTCTTC. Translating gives CASTPAGLAGAYNEQFF.

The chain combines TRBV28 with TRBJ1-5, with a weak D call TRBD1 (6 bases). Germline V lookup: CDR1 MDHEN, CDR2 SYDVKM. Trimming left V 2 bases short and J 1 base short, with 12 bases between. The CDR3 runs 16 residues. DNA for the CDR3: TGTGCCAGCAGTTTAGGCAAGGGACAAAGCAATCAGCCCCAGCATTTT. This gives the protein CASSLGKGQSNQPQHF.

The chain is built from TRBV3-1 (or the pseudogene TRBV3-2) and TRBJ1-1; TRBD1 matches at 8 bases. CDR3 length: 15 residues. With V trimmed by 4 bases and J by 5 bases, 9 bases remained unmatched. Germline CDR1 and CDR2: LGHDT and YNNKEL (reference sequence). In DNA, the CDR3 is TGTGCCAGCAGCCCACATGGACAGGGCGAGACTGAAGCTTTCTTT. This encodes CASSPHGQGETEAFF.

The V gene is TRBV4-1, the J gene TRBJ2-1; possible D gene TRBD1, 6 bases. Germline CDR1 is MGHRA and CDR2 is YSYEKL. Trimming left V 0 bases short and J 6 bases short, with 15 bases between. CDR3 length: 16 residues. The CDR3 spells CASSQEGRQVRNEQFF. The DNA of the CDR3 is TGCGCCAGCAGCCAAGAGGGAAGACAGGTCCGCAATGAGCAGTTCTTC.

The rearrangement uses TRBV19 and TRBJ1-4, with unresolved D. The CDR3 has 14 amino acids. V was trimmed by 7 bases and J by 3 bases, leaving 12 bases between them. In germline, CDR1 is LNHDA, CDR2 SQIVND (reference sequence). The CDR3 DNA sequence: TGTGCCAGTACTCCAGGTTTGGCTAATGAAAAACTGTTTTTT. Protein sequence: CASTPGLANEKLFF.

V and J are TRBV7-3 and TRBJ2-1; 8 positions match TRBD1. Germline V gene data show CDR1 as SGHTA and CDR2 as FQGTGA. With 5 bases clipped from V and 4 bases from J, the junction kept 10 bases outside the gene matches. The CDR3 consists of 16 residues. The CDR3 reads CASSKTIGTGYNEQFF. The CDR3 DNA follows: TGTGCCAGCAGCAAAACTATCGGGACAGGATACAATGAGCAGTTCTTC.